A single sample gave rise to the 18 T cell receptor beta chains below, sequenced in a study of identifying expanded T cells in peripheral blood. Generated by immunoSEQ multiplex PCR, the TCRdb table keeps only in-frame clones and is missing some. Of approximately 130,000 clones in the sample, more than 75% were seen once. Sequencing was performed on blood. The receptors here all came from a person between 18 and 70 years old in good health.

The chain joins TRBV15 to TRBJ1-5; 7 positions agree with TRBD1. This CDR3 is 17 amino acids long. The germline CDR1 and CDR2 sequences are LNHNV and YYDKDF (reference sequence). J gave up 2 bases and V 1 base, and 8 bases lay outside the gene matches. CDR3 sequence (DNA): TGTGCCACCAGCAGAGGGGGAGGGGGCGGACGCAATCAGCCCCAGCATTTT. As protein: CATSRGGGGGRNQPQHF.

This rearrangement joins TRBV7-9 to TRBJ1-2; TRBD1 aligns across 10 bases. From germline, CDR1 is SEHNR and CDR2 FQNEAQ (reference sequence). The CDR3 totals 14 residues. The V gene end was trimmed by 6 bases and the J gene end by 8 bases; junction bases not matched to a gene: 9. This CDR3 reads CASRRQGAEVGYTF. CDR3 bases: TGTGCCAGCAGAAGACAGGGGGCTGAGGTCGGCTACACCTTC.

V gene TRBV7-9 combines with J gene TRBJ1-2; a weak D match, TRBD1 (5 bases). V lost 3 bases and J lost 2, with 10 bases in between. This CDR3 spans 14 amino acids. CDR1 is SEHNR and CDR2 is FQNEAQ in the germline V gene (reference sequence). CDR3 in amino acids: CASSLGGYNYGYTF. CDR3 coding DNA: TGTGCCAGCAGCTTGGGGGGATACAACTATGGCTACACCTTC.

The J gene is TRBJ2-2, the V gene TRBV5-4, with D maybe TRBD1 (6 bases). V lost 0 bases and J lost 0, with 9 bases in between. This CDR3 is 16 amino acids long. In germline, CDR1 is SGHNT, CDR2 YYREEE (reference sequence). In DNA, the CDR3 is TGTGCCAGCAGCTTGGGTGGGACACCGAACACCGGGGAGCTGTTTTTT. Residues: CASSLGGTPNTGELFF.

This clone was detected only a few times. V gene TRBV6-6 combines with J gene TRBJ1-4, with TRBD1 as a possible D gene (5 bases). The CDR3 has 16 amino acids. From germline, CDR1 is MNHNY and CDR2 SVGAGI (reference sequence). V was clipped by 0 bases and J by 7 bases, with 15 bases between them. CDR3 sequence reads: CASSYSYGTLSEKLFF. CDR3 nucleotide sequence: TGTGCCAGCAGTTACTCATACGGGACCCTTTCTGAAAAACTGTTTTTT.

This clone was seen just once. The genes are TRBV12-5 and TRBJ1-1; TRBD1 aligns across 7 bases. CDR1 LGHNT and CDR2 FRNRAP come from the germline V gene. The CDR3 sequence is 15 residues long. Unmatched junction bases numbered 7, after V lost 2 bases and J lost 4 bases. CDR3 in DNA: TGTGCTAGTGGTTTGCCTCAGACAGGGATCACTGAAGCTTTCTTT. Residues: CASGLPQTGITEAFF. Full variable domain (rest looked up from reference TRBV12-5 and TRBJ1-1): DARVTQTPRHKVTEMGQEVTMRCQPILGHNTVFWYRQTMMQGLELLAYFRNRAPLDDSGMPKDRFSAEMPDATLATLKIQPSEPRDSAVYFCASGLPQTGITEAFFGQGTRLTVV.

The chain has TRBV5-1 and TRBJ2-7; the D is unclear. The CDR3 has 13 amino acids. CDR1 is SGHRS, CDR2 YFSETQ, per germline. Trimming removed 2 bases from V and 5 bases from J, with 11 bases in between. CDR3 nucleotides: TGCGCCAGCAGCTTTGTCCCCCCTGACGAGCAGTACTTC. Its protein is CASSFVPPDEQYF.

This chain uses TRBV27 with TRBJ2-7; D tentatively fits TRBD1 or TRBD2 (7 bases each). V lost 4 bases and J lost 6, with 19 bases in between. The CDR3 contains 15 residues. From germline, CDR1 is MNHEY and CDR2 SMNVEV (reference sequence). The CDR3 loop is CASSWGGGEIREQYF. CDR3 DNA: TGTGCCAGCAGTTGGGGAGGGGGCGAGATCCGCGAGCAGTACTTC.

The V gene is TRBV7-9, the J gene TRBJ2-7; no definite D call. The V and J ends lost 4 bases and 3 bases respectively, with 10 bases between them. The CDR3 length is 13 residues. Germline V gives CDR1 SEHNR, CDR2 FQNEAQ (reference sequence). The CDR3 DNA reads TGTGCCAGCAGCTCCCCCTGGGGCTACGAGCAGTACTTC. This gives the protein CASSSPWGYEQYF.

This clone was detected once. The rearrangement uses TRBV18 and TRBJ1-1, with no clear D. Trimming took 2 bases from V and 1 from J, leaving 8 bases between them. Germline loops: CDR1 KGHSH, CDR2 LQKENI. The CDR3 totals 14 residues. CDR3 coding DNA: TGTGCCAGCTCACCAATCACGGCGAACACTGAAGCTTTCTTT. Encoded protein: CASSPITANTEAFF.

The chain has TRBV7-2 and TRBJ1-4; a weak D match, TRBD1 (5 bases). V was cut by 4 bases and J by 8 bases, with 17 bases left in between. Germline V CDR1 and CDR2: SGHTA, FQGNSA. The CDR3 sequence is 15 residues long. Written as DNA, the CDR3 is TGTGCCAGCAGCTCTAACAGGTCGAAGAGAGAAAAACTGTTTTTT. It encodes CASSSNRSKREKLFF.

The chain carries TRBV27 and TRBJ2-7, with 9 bases fitting TRBD1. V trimming: 8 bases; J trimming: 5 bases; junction bases outside the gene matches: 1. The germline CDR1 and CDR2 sequences are MNHEY and SMNVEV (reference sequence). The CDR3 is made up of 11 amino acids. CDR3 in DNA: TGTGCCAGCGGGACAGGGAACGAGCAGTACTTC. As protein: CASGTGNEQYF.

In this sample, this clone turned up once. V and J are TRBV4-1 and TRBJ1-2; D gene uncertain. V was shortened by 5 bases and J by 3 bases, with 10 bases between the two germline ends. The CDR3 is 13 residues long. Germline V gives CDR1 MGHRA, CDR2 YSYEKL. Written as DNA, the CDR3 is TGCGCCAGCAGCTCTCGGACGGACTATGGCTACACCTTC. Amino acids: CASSSRTDYGYTF.

The chain recombines TRBV6-5 with TRBJ2-1, with D tentatively TRBD1 or TRBD2 (5 bases each). The CDR3 loop spans 13 amino acids. Germline values: CDR1 MNHEY, CDR2 SVGAGI. V was shortened by 6 bases and J by 6 bases, with 12 bases between the two germline ends. CDR3 nucleotide sequence: TGTGCCAGCAGCCCCGGGACCATCAATGAGCAGTTCTTC. Its translation: CASSPGTINEQFF.

The V gene is TRBV5-6, the J gene TRBJ1-6, with 7 bases identical to TRBD1. With V trimmed by 4 bases and J by 0 bases, 1 base remained unmatched. This CDR3 comprises 15 residues. Germline lookup yields CDR1 SGHDT and CDR2 YYEEEE. The CDR3 sequence is CASSRQGSYNSPLHF. CDR3 nucleotides: TGTGCCAGCAGCCGACAGGGCTCCTATAATTCACCCCTCCACTTT. The entire variable domain, with the rest obtained from reference TRBV5-6 and TRBJ1-6, is as follows: DAGVTQSPTHLIKTRGQQVTLRCSPKSGHDTVSWYQQALGQGPQFIFQYYEEEERQRGNFPDRFSGHQFPNYSSELNVNALLLGDSALYLCASSRQGSYNSPLHFGNGTRLTVT.

The V call is TRBV7-2, the J call TRBJ1-2, with 8 bases matching TRBD1. The CDR3 runs to 14 residues. Germline CDR1 reads SGHTA; CDR2 reads FQGNSA. With 9 bases clipped from V and 0 bases from J, the junction kept 6 bases outside the gene matches. The CDR3 DNA reads as TGTGCCAGTCGACAGGGGATGGCTAACTATGGCTACACCTTC. Protein product: CASRQGMANYGYTF.

This clone was observed a handful of times. The genes are TRBV2 and TRBJ1-5; 10 bases are a match to TRBD1. CDR3 size: 15 residues. J lost 7 bases, V lost 4 bases, and 7 bases had no gene match. Germline lookup yields CDR1 SNHLY and CDR2 FYNNEI. The CDR3 coding sequence is TGTGCCAGCAGTGGGGGACAGGGGTCAATGCAGCCCCAGCATTTT. This translates into CASSGGQGSMQPQHF.

The V and J genes are TRBV19 and TRBJ1-2, with 7 bases lining up with TRBD1. Looked up from germline, CDR1 is LNHDA and CDR2 is SQIVND (reference sequence). The CDR3 length is 14 residues. Trimming at V came to 5 bases and at J to 5 bases, leaving 8 bases not matched to a gene. CDR3 in DNA: TGTGCCAGTAGTGCCTTTGACAGGGTGTATGGCTACACCTTC. Its protein product is CASSAFDRVYGYTF.